This paragraph reports one T cell receptor beta chain. This clonotype was counted ten times or more. Its antigen remains undetermined. Per-nucleotide qualities are absent, and no much larger clonotype sits a single base away. The sample is drawn from a study of Graves' ophthalmopathy and Graves' hyperthyroidism (dated by TCRdb to between 2017 and 2018). For the wider study: Peripheral blood was collected at initial diagnosis, prior to any treatment. An independent validation cohort was composed of some 18 hyperthyroidism patients and over 15 patients who later progressed from hyperthyroidism to ophthalmopathy. Following sampling, methimazole starting at 30 mg daily was administered to hyperthyroidism patients, and high-dose intravenous methylprednisolone was administered to ophthalmopathy patients. In about six hyperthyroidism patients, the T-cell repertoire of thyroid tissue was compared with the T-cell repertoire of blood. In total, over 130 blood samples were TCR-sequenced: around 42 ophthalmopathy, some 75 hyperthyroidism and 17 hyperthyroidism-to-ophthalmopathy patients. A discovery set of 95 to 100 patients (approximately 45 ophthalmopathy, fewer than 60 stable hyperthyroidism) was enrolled to explore V-J signatures distinguishing ophthalmopathy from hyperthyroidism. The roughly 91 discovery patients were randomly divided into training and test sets at a 7:3 ratio. The study used signatures of the TCR beta repertoire to tell Graves' ophthalmopathy apart from Graves' hyperthyroidism and to predict which patients would progress to ophthalmopathy. Summary of the overall study and its limitations: The 13-signature model separated ophthalmopathy from stable hyperthyroidism with approximately 85% sensitivity and 81.08% specificity in cross-validation, and 80%/75% in the test set. No statistical method was used to set the sample size in advance, and the investigators knew which group each participant was assigned to. In validation, the model predicted ophthalmopathy progression with about 70% sensitivity and around 72% specificity; around twelve predicted patients were CT-confirmed with GO in a median of 6.5 months. Most expanded thyroid clonotypes with a frequency above 0.001 also appeared in blood, which suggests that blood repertoires may reflect the immune response in the thyroid.

As encoded in the germline V gene, CDR1 is SGHTA while CDR2 is FQGNSA. Germline trimming amounts to 5 bases on V and 7 bases on J, with 12 as the count of junction bases outside the gene matches. Taken from cysteine to phenylalanine, the CDR3 has 15 residues. Only CDR3 DNA is held: 45 bases, read in frame from base 1. Hyperthyroidism was considered stable if no progression to ophthalmopathy occurred within 18 months of follow-up. Hyperthyroidism patients were newly diagnosed, were aged 18 to 65 years, and had a disease duration under 2 months. Patients were excluded if they had other autoimmune diseases, uncontrolled infections, pregnancy or lactation. Clinical symptoms, serum thyroxine, TRAb, thyroid ultrasound and orbital computed tomography were used for diagnosis. Ficoll-Paque density gradient centrifugation was used to isolate PBMCs from approximately 10 ml of fresh peripheral blood. Total RNA was extracted with Trizol reagent and quality-checked on an Agilent 2100 Bioanalyzer.

TCR beta CDR3 regions were amplified from RNA transcripts for repertoire sequencing. A first-round RT-PCR used HTBI primers with the Qiagen OneStep RT-PCR kit, followed by a second-round multiplex PCR, size selection and purification. Libraries were sequenced paired-end with 100 bp reads on an Illumina HiSeq2000. The study's own analysis went as follows. Reads were processed with SOAPnuke, discarding reads with adapters, uncalled bases, mean Phred below 15, or no exact constant-primer or identifier match. COPE v1.2.5 was used to merge the high-quality paired reads. Each unique nucleotide sequence was defined as a clonotype, and clonotypes were aligned to IMGT TRB V, D and J references with MiTCR v1.1. The analysis was limited to V-J combinations with a frequency above 0.0001, which together covered 99.2% of the repertoires. For each V-J combination, a TCR clonal expansion and chaos score was defined as the ratio of F50 clonal expansion to chaos observed in the TCRdist matrix. Features were reduced by Welch's t-statistics and random forest to approximately 12 V-J combinations, which fed a naive Bayes classifier. The similarity between thyroid and blood repertoires was quantified using the Morisita-Horn index. TCRdb reworked the public reads: Q25 trimming with fastp, MiXCR clone assembly, productive beta chains retained. Entries that share a CDR3 protein sequence are merged under the most common genes and DNA. The V and J calls, along with clone size, are taken from TCRdb and not from the paper's own processing. The sample includes some 380,000 distinct CDR3 sequences, with over 15% observed a single time. In total, the top ten clones hold 5.5% to 7% of the sample.

The chain is assembled from TRBV7-2 and TRBJ1-2, with 8 bases aligning to TRBD1. Specimen: peripheral blood. This TCR was sampled from a young woman with stable Graves' hyperthyroidism. Donor details come from another sample of the same person, matched by shared clones. DNA sequence: TGTGCCAGCAGCCGAGGCGGACAGGGTGTGGCTGGCTACACCTTC. Its protein is CASSRGGQGVAGYTF.